This record looks at one T cell receptor (beta chain) sequence and its context. These data belong to a study of blood T cell repertoires in COVID-19. Study information: Sample material is recorded as cDNA or gDNA derived from T cells, B-cell-depleted T cells, or PBMCs.

The repertoire was sequenced with immunoSEQ multiplex PCR; TCRdb's copy has only in-frame clones and lacks some. The sample shows about 50,000 clones, around 73% of them seen only once. Germline lookup yields CDR1 MNHNS and CDR2 SASEGT. This CDR3 region has 18 residues. Trimming cost V 6 bases and J 3 bases; bases outside gene matches: 18. The sequence derives from a woman aged 45-60 years with acute COVID-19. The V gene is TRBV6-1, the J gene TRBJ1-1; 8 positions match TRBD1. The specimen was PBMCs or T cells enriched from blood (not recorded which). The CDR3 loop reads CASREPELLTGADTEAFF. CDR3 bases: TGTGCCAGCAGAGAACCGGAACTACTGACAGGGGCTGACACTGAAGCTTTCTTT.